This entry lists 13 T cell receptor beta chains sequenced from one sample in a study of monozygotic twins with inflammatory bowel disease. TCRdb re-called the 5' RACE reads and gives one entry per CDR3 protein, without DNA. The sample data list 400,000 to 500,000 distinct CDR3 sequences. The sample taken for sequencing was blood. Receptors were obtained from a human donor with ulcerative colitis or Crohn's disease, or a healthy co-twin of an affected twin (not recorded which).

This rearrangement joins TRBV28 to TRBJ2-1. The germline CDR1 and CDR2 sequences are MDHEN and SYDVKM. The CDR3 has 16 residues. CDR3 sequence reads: CASKVELTGSYNEQFF.

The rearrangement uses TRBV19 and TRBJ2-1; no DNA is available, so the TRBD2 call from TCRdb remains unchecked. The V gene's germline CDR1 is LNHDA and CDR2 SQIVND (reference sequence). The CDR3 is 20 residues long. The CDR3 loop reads CASSIERGLAGGRSYNEQFF.

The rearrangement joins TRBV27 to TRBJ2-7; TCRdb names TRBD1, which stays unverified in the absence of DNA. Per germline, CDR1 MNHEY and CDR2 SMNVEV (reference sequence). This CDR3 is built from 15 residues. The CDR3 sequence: CASSPLTRVSYEQYF.

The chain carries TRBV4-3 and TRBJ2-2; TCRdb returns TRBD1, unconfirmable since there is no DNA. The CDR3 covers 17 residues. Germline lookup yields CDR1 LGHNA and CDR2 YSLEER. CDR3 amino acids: CASSHQFPTGGGGELFF.

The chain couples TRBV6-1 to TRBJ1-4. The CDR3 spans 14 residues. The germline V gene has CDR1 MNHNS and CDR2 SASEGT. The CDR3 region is CASRPGWADEKLFF.

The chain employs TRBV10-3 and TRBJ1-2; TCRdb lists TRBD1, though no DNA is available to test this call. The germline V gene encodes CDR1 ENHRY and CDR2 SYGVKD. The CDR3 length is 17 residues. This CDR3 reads CAISEQDRGRKGYGYTF.

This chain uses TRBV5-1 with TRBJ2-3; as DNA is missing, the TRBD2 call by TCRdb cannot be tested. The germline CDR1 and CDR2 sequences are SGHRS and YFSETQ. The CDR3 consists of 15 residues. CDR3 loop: CASSLWGGSTDTQYF.

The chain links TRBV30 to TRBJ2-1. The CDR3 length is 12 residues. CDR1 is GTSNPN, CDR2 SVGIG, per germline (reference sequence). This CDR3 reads CAWIGGNNEQFF.

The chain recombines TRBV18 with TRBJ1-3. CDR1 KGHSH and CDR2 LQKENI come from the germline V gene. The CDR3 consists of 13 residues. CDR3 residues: CGCRWSTGNTIYF.

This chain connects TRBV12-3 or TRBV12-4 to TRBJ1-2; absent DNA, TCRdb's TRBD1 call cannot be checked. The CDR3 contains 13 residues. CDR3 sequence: CASSPPGVHGYTF.

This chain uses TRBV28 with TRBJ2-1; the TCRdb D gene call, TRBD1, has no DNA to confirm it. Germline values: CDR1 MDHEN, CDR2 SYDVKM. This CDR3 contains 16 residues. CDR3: CASSDLRERVYNEQFF.

The CDR3 sequence is CSARSPVSSGAAKGEQYF. The V and J genes are TRBV20-1 and TRBJ2-7; TCRdb's D call of TRBD2 is untestable without DNA. The germline V gene encodes CDR1 DFQATT and CDR2 SNEGSKA (reference sequence). CDR3 length: 18 amino acids.

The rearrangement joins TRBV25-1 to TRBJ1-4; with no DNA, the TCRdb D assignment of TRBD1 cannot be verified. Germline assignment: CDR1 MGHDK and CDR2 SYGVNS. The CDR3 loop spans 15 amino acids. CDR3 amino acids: CASSESGRGRGKLFF.